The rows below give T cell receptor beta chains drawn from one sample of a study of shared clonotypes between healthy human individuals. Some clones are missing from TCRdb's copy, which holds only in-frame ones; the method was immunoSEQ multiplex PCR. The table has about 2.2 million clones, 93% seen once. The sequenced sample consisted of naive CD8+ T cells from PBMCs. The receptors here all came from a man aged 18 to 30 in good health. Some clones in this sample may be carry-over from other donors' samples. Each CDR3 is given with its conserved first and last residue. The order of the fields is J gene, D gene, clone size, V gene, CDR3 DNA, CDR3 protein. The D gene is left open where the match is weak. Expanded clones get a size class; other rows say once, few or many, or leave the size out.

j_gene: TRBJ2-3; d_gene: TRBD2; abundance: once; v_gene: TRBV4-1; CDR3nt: TGCGCCAGCAGTCAAGCGACAGCTGGGACTAGCCGCACAGATACGCAGTATTTT; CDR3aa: CASSQATAGTSRTDTQYF
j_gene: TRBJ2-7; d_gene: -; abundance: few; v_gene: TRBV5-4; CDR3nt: TGTGCCAGCAGCTCCGGGAGCATCTACGAGCAGTACTTC; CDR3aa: CASSSGSIYEQYF
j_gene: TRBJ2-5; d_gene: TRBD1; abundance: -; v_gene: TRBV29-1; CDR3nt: TGCAGCGCCTTGGGACAGGGACAGTCAAAACAGACCCAGTACTTC; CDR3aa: CSALGQGQSKQTQYF
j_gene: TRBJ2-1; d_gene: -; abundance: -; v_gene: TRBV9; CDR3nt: TGTGCCAGCAGCGTGGCTGTTGTGGGAAATGAGCAGTTCTTC; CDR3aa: CASSVAVVGNEQFF
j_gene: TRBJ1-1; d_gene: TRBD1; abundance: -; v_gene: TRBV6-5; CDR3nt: TGTGCCAGCAGTTACACAGGGGGTAACACTGAAGCTTTCTTT; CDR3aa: CASSYTGGNTEAFF
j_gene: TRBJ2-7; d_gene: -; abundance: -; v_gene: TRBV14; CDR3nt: TGTGCCAGCAGTCCGACTAGGGACGGCGAGCAGTACTTC; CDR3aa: CASSPTRDGEQYF
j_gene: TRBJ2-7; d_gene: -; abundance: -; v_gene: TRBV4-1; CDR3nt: TGCGCCAGCAGGCGAGGGGCGGGAGAGCAGTACTTC; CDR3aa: CASRRGAGEQYF
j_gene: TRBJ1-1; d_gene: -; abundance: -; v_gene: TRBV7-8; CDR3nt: TGTGCCAGCAGCTGGGACTCCCTAAAACCAAACACTGAAGCTTTCTTT; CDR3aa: CASSWDSLKPNTEAFF
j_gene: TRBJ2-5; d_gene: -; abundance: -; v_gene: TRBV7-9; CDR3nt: TGTGCCAGCAGCAACGAAGGGGGAAGAATCCAAGAGACCCAGTACTTC; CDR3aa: CASSNEGGRIQETQYF
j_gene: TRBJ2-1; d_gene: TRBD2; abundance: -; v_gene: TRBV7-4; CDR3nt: TGTGCCAGCAGCTTAGCGGGAGGGGAGATCTACAATGAGCAGTTCTTC; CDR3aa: CASSLAGGEIYNEQFF
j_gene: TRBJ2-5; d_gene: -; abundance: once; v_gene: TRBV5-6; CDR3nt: TGTGCCAGCAGCTCCTATTATGACACTGAGACCCAGTACTTC; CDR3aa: CASSSYYDTETQYF
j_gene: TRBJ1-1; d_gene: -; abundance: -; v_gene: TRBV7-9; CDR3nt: TGTGCCAGCAGCTTAAGGACCCATTGGGCTTTCTTT; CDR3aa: CASSLRTHWAFF
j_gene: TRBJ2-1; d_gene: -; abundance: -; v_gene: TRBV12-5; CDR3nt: TGTGCTAGTGGTTTGGTGGTCCAAATTTCCACCCTATCACCAGCCCACAATGAGCAGTTCTTC; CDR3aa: CASGLVVQISTLSPAHNEQFF
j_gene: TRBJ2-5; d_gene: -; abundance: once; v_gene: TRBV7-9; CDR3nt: TGTGCCAGCAGCTCCCGGGACGCCTCCCAAGAGACCCAGTACTTC; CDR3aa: CASSSRDASQETQYF
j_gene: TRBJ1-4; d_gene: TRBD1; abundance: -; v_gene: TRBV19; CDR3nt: TGTGCCAGTAGTATGGGACAGGGGGCATTCTCCAATGAAAAACTGTTTTTT; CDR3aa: CASSMGQGAFSNEKLFF
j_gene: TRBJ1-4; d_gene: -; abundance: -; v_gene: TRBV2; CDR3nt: TGTGCCAGCAGTGAAGTCGGGGAGTATTGGGAAAAACTGTTTTTT; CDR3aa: CASSEVGEYWEKLFF
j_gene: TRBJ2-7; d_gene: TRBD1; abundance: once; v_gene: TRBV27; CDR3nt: TGTGCCAGCAGAGTGGGACAGGTTACCTACGAGCAGTACTTC; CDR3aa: CASRVGQVTYEQYF
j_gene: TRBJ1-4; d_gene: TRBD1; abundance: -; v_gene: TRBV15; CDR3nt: TGTGCCACCAGCAGATCATCGGGACAGGGGTATGAAAAACTGTTTTTT; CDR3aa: CATSRSSGQGYEKLFF
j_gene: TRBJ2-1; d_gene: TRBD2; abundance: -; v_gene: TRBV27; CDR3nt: TGTGCCAGCAGTCCTAGCGGGGGATACAATGAGCAGTTCTTC; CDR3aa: CASSPSGGYNEQFF
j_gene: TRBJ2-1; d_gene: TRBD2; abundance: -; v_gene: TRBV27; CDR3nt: TGTGCCAGCAGTTCCTCGACTAGCGGGAGGCCTTACAATGAGCAGTTCTTC; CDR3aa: CASSSSTSGRPYNEQFF
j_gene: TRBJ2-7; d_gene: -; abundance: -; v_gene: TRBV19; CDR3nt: TGTGCCAGTAGTATAGATCGACAGGCCTACGAGCAGTACTTC; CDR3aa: CASSIDRQAYEQYF
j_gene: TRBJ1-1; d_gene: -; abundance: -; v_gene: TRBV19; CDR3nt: TGTGCCAGTACCCCCGCCGGGAACACTGAAGCTTTCTTT; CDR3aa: CASTPAGNTEAFF
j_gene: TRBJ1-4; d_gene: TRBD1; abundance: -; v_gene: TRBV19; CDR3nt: TGTGCCAGTAGGCCCGCAGGGGACAGGGCTAATGAAAAACTGTTTTTT; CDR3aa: CASRPAGDRANEKLFF
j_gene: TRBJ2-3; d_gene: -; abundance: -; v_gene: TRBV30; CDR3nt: TGTGCCTGGGGAGGAGATCTCACAGATACGCAGTATTTT; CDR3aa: CAWGGDLTDTQYF
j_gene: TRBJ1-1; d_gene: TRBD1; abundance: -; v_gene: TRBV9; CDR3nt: TGTGCCAGCAGCGTAGACGACAGGGGGGAAGCTTTCTTT; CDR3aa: CASSVDDRGEAFF
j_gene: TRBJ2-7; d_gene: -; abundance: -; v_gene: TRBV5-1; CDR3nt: TGCGCCAGCAGCTTGGTCGACCGAAGCTCCTACGAGCAGTACTTC; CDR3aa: CASSLVDRSSYEQYF
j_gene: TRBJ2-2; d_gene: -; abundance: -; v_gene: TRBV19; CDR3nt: TGTGCCAGTAGTGGAAGGCAGGGTGGGAACACCGGGGAGCTGTTTTTT; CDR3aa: CASSGRQGGNTGELFF
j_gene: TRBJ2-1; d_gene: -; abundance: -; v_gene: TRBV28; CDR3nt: TGTGCCAGCAGTTTACAAGATCCGGGGATCTCCTACAATGAGCAGTTCTTC; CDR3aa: CASSLQDPGISYNEQFF
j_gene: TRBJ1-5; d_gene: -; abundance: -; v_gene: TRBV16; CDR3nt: TGTGCCAGCAGCCAATTGGTGAGCGGGGACGGATATCAGCCCCAGCATTTT; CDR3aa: CASSQLVSGDGYQPQHF
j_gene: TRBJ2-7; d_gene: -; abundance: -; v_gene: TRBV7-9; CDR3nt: TGTGCCAGCAGCTTTAATAAGGGCTACGAGCAGTACTTC; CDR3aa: CASSFNKGYEQYF
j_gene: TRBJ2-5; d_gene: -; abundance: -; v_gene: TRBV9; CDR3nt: TGTGCCAGCAGCGTAGAGGGGGAAGGGGTCCAAGAGACCCAGTACTTC; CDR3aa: CASSVEGEGVQETQYF
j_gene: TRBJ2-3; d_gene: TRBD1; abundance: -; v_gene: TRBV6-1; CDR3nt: TGTGCCAGCAGCGTAGGACAGGTCACAGATACGCAGTATTTT; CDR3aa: CASSVGQVTDTQYF
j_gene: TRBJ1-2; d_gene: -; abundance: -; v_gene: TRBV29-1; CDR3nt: TGCAGCGTTGGGCCTGGGCGGTTCTCCTATGGCTACACCTTC; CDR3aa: CSVGPGRFSYGYTF
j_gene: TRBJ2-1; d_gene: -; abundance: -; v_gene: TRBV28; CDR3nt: TGTGCCAGCAGTTTTCGGCAGACGAATGAGCAGTTCTTC; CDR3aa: CASSFRQTNEQFF
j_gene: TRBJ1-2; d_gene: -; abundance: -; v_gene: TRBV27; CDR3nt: TGTGCCAGCAGTACTAGGACAGATTCGACGGGCTACACCTTC; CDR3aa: CASSTRTDSTGYTF
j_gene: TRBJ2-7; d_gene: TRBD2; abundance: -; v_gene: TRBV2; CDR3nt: TGTGCCAGCAGTGAAGCCCCCGGACTAGCGGCCAGCTACGAGCAGTACTTC; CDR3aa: CASSEAPGLAASYEQYF
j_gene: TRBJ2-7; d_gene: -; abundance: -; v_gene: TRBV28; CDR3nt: TGTGCCAGCAGTTCCCCCCTCCCAATCTACGAGCAGTACTTC; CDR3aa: CASSSPLPIYEQYF
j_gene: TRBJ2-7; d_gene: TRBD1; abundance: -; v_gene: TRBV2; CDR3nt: TGTGCCAGCAGTGAAGGGACAGGGAGAAACGAGCAGTACTTC; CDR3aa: CASSEGTGRNEQYF
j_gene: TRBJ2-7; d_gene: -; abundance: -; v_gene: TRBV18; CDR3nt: TGTGCCAGCTCACCCCCTGACCCCGGGCTACACTCCTACGAGCAGTACTTC; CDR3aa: CASSPPDPGLHSYEQYF
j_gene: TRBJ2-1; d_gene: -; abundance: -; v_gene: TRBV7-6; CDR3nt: TGTGCCAGCAGCTTAGCGGGACCCTACAATGAGCAGTTCTTC; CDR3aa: CASSLAGPYNEQFF
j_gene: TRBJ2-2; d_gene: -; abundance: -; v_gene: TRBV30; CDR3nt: TGTGCCTGGACCCGGGGGACAAAGAACACCGGGGAGCTGTTTTTT; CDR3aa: CAWTRGTKNTGELFF
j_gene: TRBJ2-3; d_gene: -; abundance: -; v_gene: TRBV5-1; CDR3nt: TGCGCCAGCAGCTTGTCGCAGGGACCCACAGATACGCAGTATTTT; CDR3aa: CASSLSQGPTDTQYF